This T cell receptor beta chain was documented in a study of shared clonotypes between healthy human individuals. For the study at large: Each donor had three CD4 naive, three CD4 memory, two CD8 naive and one CD8 memory plate. Regarding the study as a whole: Large depth notwithstanding, sorted-subset sequencing proved incomplete by rarefaction.

The CDR3 spans 19 residues. Germline trimming cut 2 bases from V and 0 bases from J; bases unmatched to any gene: 10. Germline V lookup: CDR1 SGHRS, CDR2 YFSETQ. Only in-frame clones appear in the TCRdb table, and some are missing; sequencing was by immunoSEQ multiplex PCR. The sample lists millions of clones; 90% to 95% were seen once. Details on this clone: Antigen specificity is unknown.

Subsets obtained from CD4+ cells comprised CD45RA+ naive and CD45RA-negative memory cells. The source is a man younger than 35 in good health. Sequences were obtained from naive CD4+ T cells sorted from blood. Subset specified: CD45RA+ positively selected. The rearrangement links TRBV5-1 to TRBJ2-6, with 8 nucleotides matching TRBD1. CDR3 DNA sequence: TGCGCCAGCAGCTTCGCAGGGGGCAAGTCACTCTCTGGGGCCAACGTCCTGACTTTC. Protein product: CASSFAGGKSLSGANVLTF.